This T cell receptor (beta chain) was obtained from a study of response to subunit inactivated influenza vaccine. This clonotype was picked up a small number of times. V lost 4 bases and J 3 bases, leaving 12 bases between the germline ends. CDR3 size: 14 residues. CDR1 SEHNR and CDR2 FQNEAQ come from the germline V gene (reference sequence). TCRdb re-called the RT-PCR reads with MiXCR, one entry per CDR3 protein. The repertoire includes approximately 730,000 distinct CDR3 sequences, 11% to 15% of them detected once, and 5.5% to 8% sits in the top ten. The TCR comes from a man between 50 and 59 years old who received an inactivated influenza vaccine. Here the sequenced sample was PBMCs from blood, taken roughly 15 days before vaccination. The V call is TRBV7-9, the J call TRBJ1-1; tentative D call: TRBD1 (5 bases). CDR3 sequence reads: CASSSYQGYTEAFF. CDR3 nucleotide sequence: TGTGCCAGCAGCTCCTATCAGGGTTACACTGAAGCTTTCTTT.